The 4 T cell receptor beta chains listed next were all sequenced from one sample in a study of blood T cells in healthy people across ages. Through a sample-barcoded 5' primer and a J-beta primer mix, a second PCR was run for roughly 7 to 12 cycles. Using its own MiXCR run on the 5' RACE reads, TCRdb lists one record per CDR3 protein. The table shows about 570,000 distinct CDR3 sequences, with approximately 25% occurring only once. Sequenced sample: blood. The origin of the receptors is a woman aged 70-85 years in good health.

CDR3 loop: CASSSSRWPSGNTIYF. The CDR3 DNA reads as TGTGCCAGCAGTTCCTCGCGGTGGCCCTCTGGAAACACCATATATTTT. The genes are TRBV6-5 and TRBJ1-3; D is unresolved. V lost 4 bases to trimming and J lost 0 bases, with 13 bases between them. Germline V gene sequence: CDR1 MNHEY, CDR2 SVGAGI. This CDR3 spans 16 amino acids.

The chain is built from TRBV5-6 and TRBJ2-3; 10 nucleotides match TRBD2. Trimming at V came to 3 bases and at J to 2 bases, leaving 6 bases not matched to a gene. Per germline, CDR1 SGHDT and CDR2 YYEEEE. The CDR3 has 16 amino acids. In nucleotides, the CDR3 is TGTGCCAGCAGCTCCTTAGCGGGGGGACTCACAGATACGCAGTATTTT. It specifies CASSSLAGGLTDTQYF.

A remark on this clonotype: One junction end does not reproduce the germline sequence, and a read error may be involved. This sequence joins TRBV29-1 and TRBJ2-3; 16 bases agree with TRBD2. Germline-derived CDR1 and CDR2 are SQVTM and ANQGSEA. The CDR3 runs to 15 residues. CDR3 bases: TGCAGCGTGGGGACTAGCGGGGGGGAAACAGATACGCAGAATTTT. Translating it yields CSVGTSGGETDTQNF.

This clonotype was recorded only once. This sequence joins TRBV12-3 or TRBV12-4 and TRBJ1-5; no clear D. The CDR3 runs 14 residues. Trimming left V 4 bases short and J 7 bases short, with 14 bases between. The DNA for the CDR3 is TGTGCCAGCAGTTCCCCGGATGACACCCAGCCCCAGCATTTT. This sequence encodes CASSSPDDTQPQHF.